The rows below give T cell receptor beta chains drawn from one sample of a study of cytomegalovirus exposure and HLA in healthy donors. Assay used: immunoSEQ multiplex PCR; TCRdb lists only in-frame clones, some missing. The top ten hold 2% to 2.5% of the sample, which has about 140,000 clones, about four fifths seen once. Sequencing used PBMCs. These receptors were collected from a man younger than 40 in good health and CMV-seronegative. The CDR3 runs from the conserved cysteine through the conserved F or W. A D gene is named only where the DNA matches it firmly.

cdr3_aa d_call j_call v_call
CASSPPGQTYEQYF TRBD1 TRBJ2-7 TRBV5-1
CASSLQGPNTGELFF NA TRBJ2-2 TRBV14
CASSYSGRINQETQYF NA TRBJ2-5 TRBV6-5
CATTGNTEAFF NA TRBJ1-1 TRBV10-3
CASSESNRGRRTLHF TRBD1 TRBJ1-6 TRBV10-2
CASSFLQTDTQYF NA TRBJ2-3 TRBV25-1
CASSLGRHGLYATNEKLFF NA TRBJ1-4 TRBV7-9
CASSSPGSGQEKLFF NA TRBJ1-4 TRBV6-5
CASSQYEGPGGNTEAFF NA TRBJ1-1 TRBV4-2
CAGSPGVENQPQHF NA TRBJ1-5 TRBV6-9
CAWSVLRESGEQYF NA TRBJ2-7 TRBV30
CASSQQGAWTEAFF TRBD1 TRBJ1-1 TRBV6-5
CASSSNRGQYYEQYF NA TRBJ2-7 TRBV27
CAWDSKGLAGGEQYF TRBD2 TRBJ2-7 TRBV30
CASSSPGDSTSNQPQHF TRBD1 TRBJ1-5 TRBV7-9
CASSFGQGEDTQYF TRBD1 TRBJ2-3 TRBV5-1
CASSPVRVGEQYF NA TRBJ2-7 TRBV14
CSASPGGEQFF NA TRBJ2-1 TRBV20-1
CASSLASLETQYF NA TRBJ2-5 TRBV28
CASSLDRGQTRGGNTEAFF TRBD1 TRBJ1-1 TRBV4-1
CASSQESRLTGKETQYF TRBD1 TRBJ2-5 TRBV14
CASSQERTTNYGYTF NA TRBJ1-2 TRBV4-1
CASSGNRGDQETQYF TRBD1 TRBJ2-5 TRBV27
CASMGQPYGYTF TRBD1 TRBJ1-2 TRBV28
CASSLSSGYSYEQYF TRBD2 TRBJ2-7 TRBV4-1
CASSITGGGQPQHF NA TRBJ1-5 TRBV19
CASSWGQGAVNTQYF NA TRBJ2-3 TRBV5-1
CASSQDIPGTGDPEAFF TRBD1 TRBJ1-1 TRBV4-1
CASSLIVGGTQYF NA TRBJ2-3 TRBV28
CASSVTGNTEAFF NA TRBJ1-1 TRBV5-1
CASSPGLAGGAYNEQFF TRBD2 TRBJ2-1 TRBV9
CASKFRQVNNYEQYF NA TRBJ2-7 TRBV27
CASSLWTGGAYEQYF TRBD1 TRBJ2-7 TRBV5-1
CASSLSGTSYSDTQYF TRBD2 TRBJ2-3 TRBV11-3
CASSQGTGDTEAFF TRBD1 TRBJ1-1 TRBV4-1
CASSLQAGDNEQFF NA TRBJ2-1 TRBV5-6
CASSSGTPDTQYF NA TRBJ2-3 TRBV5-1
CASSRDSNYGYPF TRBD1 TRBJ1-2 TRBV6-5
CSVRGGGRHYGYTF NA TRBJ1-2 TRBV29-1
CASALRVGHLTGELFF NA TRBJ2-2 TRBV12-5
CASRAGTARQETQYF TRBD1 TRBJ2-5 TRBV6-6
CASSLGPSGGGAGELFF NA TRBJ2-2 TRBV5-6
CASSLVPGHSIFF NA TRBJ1-1 TRBV11-2
CASSFLGPGNEQYF NA TRBJ2-7 TRBV27
CASTKKSSGNTIYF NA TRBJ1-3 TRBV13
CASSPYRDGYTF NA TRBJ1-2 TRBV5-1
CASSKGQEAFF NA TRBJ1-1 TRBV25-1
CASSQTGMVRTDTQYF NA TRBJ2-3 TRBV4-1
CASSREGRGGEKLFF NA TRBJ1-4 TRBV5-1
CASRGQPFSNQPQHF NA TRBJ1-5 TRBV6-5
CASSSRWREETQYF NA TRBJ2-5 TRBV7-9
CASSLQQGISWRTEAFF NA TRBJ1-1 TRBV28
CASSYSGTSGADTQYF TRBD2 TRBJ2-3 TRBV6-5
CASSVAGGWSTQYF TRBD2 TRBJ2-3 TRBV5-4